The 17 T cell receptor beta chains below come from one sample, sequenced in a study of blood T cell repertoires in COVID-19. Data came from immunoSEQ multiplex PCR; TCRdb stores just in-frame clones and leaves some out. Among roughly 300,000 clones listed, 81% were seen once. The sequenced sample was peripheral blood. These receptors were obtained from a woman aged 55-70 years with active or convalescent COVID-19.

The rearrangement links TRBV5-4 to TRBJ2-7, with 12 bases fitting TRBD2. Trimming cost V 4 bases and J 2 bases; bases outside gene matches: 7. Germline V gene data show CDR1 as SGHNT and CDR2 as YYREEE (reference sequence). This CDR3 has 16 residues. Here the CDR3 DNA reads TGTGCCAGCAGCCGGCGGACTAGCGGGGCGACCTACGAGCAGTACTTC. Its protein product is CASSRRTSGATYEQYF.

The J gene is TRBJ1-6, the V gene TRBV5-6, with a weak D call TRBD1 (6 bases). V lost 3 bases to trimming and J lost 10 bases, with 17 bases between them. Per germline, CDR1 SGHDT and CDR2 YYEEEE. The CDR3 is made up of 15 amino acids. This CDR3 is CASSYDRLGTSPLHF. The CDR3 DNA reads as TGTGCCAGCAGCTATGATCGGTTGGGGACATCACCCCTCCACTTT.

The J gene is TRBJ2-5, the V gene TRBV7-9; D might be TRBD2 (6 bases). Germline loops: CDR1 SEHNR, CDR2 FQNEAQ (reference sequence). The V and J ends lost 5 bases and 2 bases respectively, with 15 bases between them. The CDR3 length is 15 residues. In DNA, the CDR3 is TGTGCCAGCAGCCCACGCGGGGCAGGGCAAGAGACCCAGTACTTC. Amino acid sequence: CASSPRGAGQETQYF.

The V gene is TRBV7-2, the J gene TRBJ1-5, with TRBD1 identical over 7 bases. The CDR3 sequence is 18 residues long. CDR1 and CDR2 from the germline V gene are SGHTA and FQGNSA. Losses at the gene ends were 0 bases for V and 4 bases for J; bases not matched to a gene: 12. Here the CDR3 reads CASSLATGALRTNQPQHF. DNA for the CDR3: TGTGCCAGCAGCTTAGCCACAGGGGCCCTAAGGACTAATCAGCCCCAGCATTTT.

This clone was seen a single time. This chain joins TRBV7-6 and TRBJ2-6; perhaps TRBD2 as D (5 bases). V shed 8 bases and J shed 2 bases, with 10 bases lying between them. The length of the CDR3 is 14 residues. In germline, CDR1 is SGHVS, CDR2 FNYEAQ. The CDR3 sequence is CASGVGAGANVLTF. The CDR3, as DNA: TGTGCCAGCGGGGTCGGGGCTGGGGCCAACGTCCTGACTTTC.

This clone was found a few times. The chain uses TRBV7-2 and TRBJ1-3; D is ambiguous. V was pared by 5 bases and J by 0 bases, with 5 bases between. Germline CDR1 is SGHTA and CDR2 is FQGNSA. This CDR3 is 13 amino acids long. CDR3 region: CASSTISGNTIYF. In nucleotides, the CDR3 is TGTGCCAGCAGCACAATCTCTGGAAACACCATATATTTT.

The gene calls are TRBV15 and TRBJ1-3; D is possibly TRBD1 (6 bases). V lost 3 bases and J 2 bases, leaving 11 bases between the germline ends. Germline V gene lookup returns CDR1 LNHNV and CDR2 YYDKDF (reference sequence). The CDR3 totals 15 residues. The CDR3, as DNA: TGTGCCACCAGCAGCCAACAGGGAGCTGGAAACACCATATATTTT. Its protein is CATSSQQGAGNTIYF.

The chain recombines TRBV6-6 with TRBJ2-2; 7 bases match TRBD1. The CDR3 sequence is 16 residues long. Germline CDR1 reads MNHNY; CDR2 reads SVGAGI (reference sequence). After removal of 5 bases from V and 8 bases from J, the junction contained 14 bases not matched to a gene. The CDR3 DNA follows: TGTGCCAGCAGTGCACCGGGACAGTCATACAAAGGGGAGCTGTTTTTT. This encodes CASSAPGQSYKGELFF.

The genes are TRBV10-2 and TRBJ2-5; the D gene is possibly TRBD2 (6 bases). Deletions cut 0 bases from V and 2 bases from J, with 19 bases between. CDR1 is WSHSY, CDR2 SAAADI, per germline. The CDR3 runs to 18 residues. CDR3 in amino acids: CASSESTGVYPKQETQYF. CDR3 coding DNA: TGCGCCAGCAGTGAGTCGACGGGGGTCTACCCAAAGCAAGAGACCCAGTACTTC.

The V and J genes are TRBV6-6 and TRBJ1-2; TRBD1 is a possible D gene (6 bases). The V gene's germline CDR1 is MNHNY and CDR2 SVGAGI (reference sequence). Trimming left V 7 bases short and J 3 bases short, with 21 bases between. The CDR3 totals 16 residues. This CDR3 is CASILYSWGGDYGYTF. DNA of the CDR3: TGTGCCAGCATTTTATATAGTTGGGGGGGCGACTATGGCTACACCTTC.

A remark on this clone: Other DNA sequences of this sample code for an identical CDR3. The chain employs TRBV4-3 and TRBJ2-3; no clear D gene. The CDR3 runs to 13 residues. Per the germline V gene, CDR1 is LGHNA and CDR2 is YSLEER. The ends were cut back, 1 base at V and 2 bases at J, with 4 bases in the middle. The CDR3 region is CASSQVLTDTQYF. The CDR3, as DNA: TGCGCCAGCAGCCAAGTTCTCACAGATACGCAGTATTTT.

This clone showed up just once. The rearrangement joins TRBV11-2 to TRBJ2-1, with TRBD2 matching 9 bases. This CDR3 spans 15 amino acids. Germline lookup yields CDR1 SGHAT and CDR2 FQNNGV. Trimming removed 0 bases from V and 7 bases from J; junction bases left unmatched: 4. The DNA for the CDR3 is TGTGCCAGCAGCTTAGATGGCGGGGGGGTAAATGAGCAGTTCTTC. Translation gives CASSLDGGGVNEQFF.

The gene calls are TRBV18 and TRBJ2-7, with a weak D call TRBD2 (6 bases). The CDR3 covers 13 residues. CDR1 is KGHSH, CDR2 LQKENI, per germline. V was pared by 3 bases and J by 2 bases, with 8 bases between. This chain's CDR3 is CASSPAGTYEQYF. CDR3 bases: TGTGCCAGCTCACCCGCGGGGACCTACGAGCAGTACTTC.

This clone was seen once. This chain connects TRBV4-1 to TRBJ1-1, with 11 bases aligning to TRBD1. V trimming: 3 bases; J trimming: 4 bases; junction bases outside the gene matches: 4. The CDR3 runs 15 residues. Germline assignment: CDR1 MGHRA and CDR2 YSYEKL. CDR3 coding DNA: TGCGCCAGCAGCCAGGGGACAGGGGGAGGCACTGAAGCTTTCTTT. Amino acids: CASSQGTGGGTEAFF.

The CDR3 DNA is TGTGCCAGCAGTTTTATCCGGGGGAGATCTGGCTACGAGCAGTACTTC. This translates into CASSFIRGRSGYEQYF. The chain combines TRBV28 with TRBJ2-7; D may be TRBD2 (6 bases). Per the germline V gene, CDR1 is MDHEN and CDR2 is SYDVKM. The CDR3 runs 16 residues. V lost 3 bases and J lost 3, with 18 bases in between.

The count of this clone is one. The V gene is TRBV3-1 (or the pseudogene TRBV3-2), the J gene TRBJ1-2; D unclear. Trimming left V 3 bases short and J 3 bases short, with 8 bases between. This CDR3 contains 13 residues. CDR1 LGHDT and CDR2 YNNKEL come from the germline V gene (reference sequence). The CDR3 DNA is TGTGCCAGCAGCCATGAGGGCCACTATGGCTACACCTTC. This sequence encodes CASSHEGHYGYTF.

The CDR3 region is CASDGAGNEKLFF. CDR3 in DNA: TGTGCCAGCGATGGGGCCGGTAATGAAAAACTGTTTTTT. The J gene is TRBJ1-4, the V gene TRBV28; weak D call: TRBD1 (5 bases). The germline V gene has CDR1 MDHEN and CDR2 SYDVKM. The CDR3 is made up of 13 amino acids. The germline V and J ends were trimmed by 8 bases and 4 bases, with 11 bases remaining between them.